The present T cell receptor (beta chain) was sequenced within a study of T cell responses to AZD1222 COVID-19 vaccine. About the research overall: Pooled in the analysis were second doses at about 4 or about 12 weeks.

Study-wide points: Most donors were white British, females outnumbered males, and clonal diversity was possibly underestimated. The study identified only five to seven AZD1222 recipients as seropositive at baseline.

This clone was detected once. Its target is not known. V was trimmed by 4 bases and J by 6 bases, leaving 11 bases between them. Germline V CDR1 and CDR2: SGHDT, YYEEEE. The CDR3 runs 13 residues. The repertoire was sequenced with immunoSEQ multiplex PCR; TCRdb's copy has only in-frame clones and lacks some. The data contain under 130,000 clones, about 94% of them seen just once; the ten biggest clones take up less than 2.5%. The receptor comes from an adult in good health. This sequence joins TRBV5-6 and TRBJ1-5; D ambiguous. The sample consisted of peripheral blood, taken on day 0 of AZD1222 vaccination. This CDR3 is CASSPGVGQPQHF. The CDR3 nucleotides read TGTGCCAGCAGCCCCGGGGTTGGTCAGCCCCAGCATTTT.